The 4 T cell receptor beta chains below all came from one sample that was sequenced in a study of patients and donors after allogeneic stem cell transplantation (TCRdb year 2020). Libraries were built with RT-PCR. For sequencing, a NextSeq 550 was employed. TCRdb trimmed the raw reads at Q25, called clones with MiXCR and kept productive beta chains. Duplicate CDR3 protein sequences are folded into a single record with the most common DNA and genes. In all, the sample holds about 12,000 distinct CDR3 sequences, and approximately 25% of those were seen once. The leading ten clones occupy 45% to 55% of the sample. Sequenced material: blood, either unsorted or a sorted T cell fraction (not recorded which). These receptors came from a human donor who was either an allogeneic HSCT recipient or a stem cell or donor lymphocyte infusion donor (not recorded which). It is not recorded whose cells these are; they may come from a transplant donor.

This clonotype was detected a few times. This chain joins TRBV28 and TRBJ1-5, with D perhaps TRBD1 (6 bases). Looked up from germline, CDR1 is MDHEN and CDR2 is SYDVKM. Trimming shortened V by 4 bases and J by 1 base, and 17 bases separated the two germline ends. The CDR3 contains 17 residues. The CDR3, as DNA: TGTGCCAGCAGTTCCCACACAGGGTTGAGCAGCAATCAGCCCCAGCATTTT. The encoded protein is CASSSHTGLSSNQPQHF.

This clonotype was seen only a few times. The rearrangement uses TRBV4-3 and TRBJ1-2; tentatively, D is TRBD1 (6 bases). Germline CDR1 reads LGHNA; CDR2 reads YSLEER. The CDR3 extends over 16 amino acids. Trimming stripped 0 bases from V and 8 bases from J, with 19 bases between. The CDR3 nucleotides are TGCGCCAGCAGCCAAGAAGCGGGCTGGGGGGCAGAAGGCTACACCTTC. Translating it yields CASSQEAGWGAEGYTF.

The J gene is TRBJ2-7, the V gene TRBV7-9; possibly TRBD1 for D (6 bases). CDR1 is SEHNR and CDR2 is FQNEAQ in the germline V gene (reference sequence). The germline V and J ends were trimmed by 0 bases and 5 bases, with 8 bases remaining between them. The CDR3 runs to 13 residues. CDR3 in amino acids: CASSLARDNEQYF. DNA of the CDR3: TGTGCCAGCAGCTTAGCCAGGGACAACGAGCAGTACTTC.

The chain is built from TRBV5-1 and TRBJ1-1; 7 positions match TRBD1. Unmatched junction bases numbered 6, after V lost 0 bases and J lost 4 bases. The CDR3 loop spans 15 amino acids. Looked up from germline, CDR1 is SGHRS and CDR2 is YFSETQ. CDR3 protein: CASSLADRDSTEAFF. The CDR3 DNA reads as TGCGCCAGCAGCTTGGCCGACAGGGATAGCACTGAAGCTTTCTTT.